The rows below give T cell receptor beta chains drawn from one sample of a study of blood T cell repertoires in COVID-19. The method was immunoSEQ multiplex PCR; TCRdb's version includes in-frame clones alone and lacks a portion of them. The sample lists some 94,000 clones; roughly 70% were seen once. Sample: peripheral blood. The receptors originated from a woman aged 55-75 years in a cohort sampled during active or convalescent COVID-19. Each CDR3 is given with its conserved first and last residue. The order of the fields is clone size, CDR3 length, V gene, J gene, CDR3 protein. Size values are once, few and many counts, or a class for expanded clones, and some rows have none.

size: NA
length: 14
V: TRBV7-9
J: TRBJ2-1
CDR3: CASSLLGVFNEQFF

size: NA
length: 12
V: TRBV18
J: TRBJ1-4
CDR3: CASSPFGEKLFF

size: NA
length: 14
V: TRBV2
J: TRBJ2-2
CDR3: CASSAQGSTGELFF

size: NA
length: 12
V: TRBV7-9
J: TRBJ1-1
CDR3: CASNRGNTEAFF

size: NA
length: 17
V: TRBV6-2/TRBV6-3
J: TRBJ2-7
CDR3: CASSPGTGGVGGYEQYF

size: few
length: 14
V: TRBV6-6
J: TRBJ1-5
CDR3: CASRRHLPGEPQHF

size: NA
length: 15
V: TRBV27
J: TRBJ2-2
CDR3: CASSSWQANTGELFF

size: once
length: 16
V: TRBV5-1
J: TRBJ1-3
CDR3: CASSTLGGYSGNTIYF

size: NA
length: 13
V: TRBV7-3
J: TRBJ1-1
CDR3: CASRPTGGPEAFF

size: NA
length: 14
V: TRBV7-9
J: TRBJ1-4
CDR3: CASSSGQLKEKLFF

size: few
length: 12
V: TRBV28
J: TRBJ1-2
CDR3: CASSDRIQGYTF

size: NA
length: 14
V: TRBV2
J: TRBJ2-1
CDR3: CASIHSDSYNEQFF

size: once
length: 16
V: TRBV5-1
J: TRBJ2-6
CDR3: CASSLLTISGANVLTF

size: NA
length: 19
V: TRBV9
J: TRBJ2-7
CDR3: CASSPRTGPGGLPTYEQYF

size: NA
length: 14
V: TRBV11-2
J: TRBJ2-2
CDR3: CASSLGQGSGELFF

size: NA
length: 16
V: TRBV19
J: TRBJ2-1
CDR3: CASSIVGSGGAGEQFF

size: NA
length: 15
V: TRBV19
J: TRBJ2-5
CDR3: CASSLLRQGKETQYF

size: few
length: 14
V: TRBV7-9
J: TRBJ1-1
CDR3: CASSPQGQGAEAFF

size: NA
length: 15
V: TRBV18
J: TRBJ1-1
CDR3: CASSPTLAGDTEAFF

size: NA
length: 16
V: TRBV7-2
J: TRBJ1-5
CDR3: CASSRSDRGGNQPQHF

size: NA
length: 12
V: TRBV3-1/TRBV3-2
J: TRBJ2-1
CDR3: CASSRIEGEQFF

size: NA
length: 15
V: TRBV3-1/TRBV3-2
J: TRBJ2-5
CDR3: CASSTAPGFQETQYF

size: NA
length: 15
V: TRBV10-3
J: TRBJ2-7
CDR3: CAIRRDKGVTYEQYF

size: few
length: 16
V: TRBV3-1/TRBV3-2
J: TRBJ2-5
CDR3: CASSQVLGGGRETQYF

size: NA
length: 15
V: TRBV6-2/TRBV6-3
J: TRBJ2-5
CDR3: CASSYYQGWGETQYF

size: NA
length: 16
V: TRBV5-1
J: TRBJ2-6
CDR3: CASSRGGASGANVLTF

size: few
length: 17
V: TRBV28
J: TRBJ1-5
CDR3: CASSLGSTYYSNQPQHF

size: few
length: 13
V: TRBV5-1
J: TRBJ1-1
CDR3: CASSAQGTVEAFF

size: NA
length: 16
V: TRBV9
J: TRBJ2-1
CDR3: CASSVDLAGLYNEQFF

size: NA
length: 13
V: TRBV29-1
J: TRBJ2-3
CDR3: CSVDHGRSDTQYF

size: NA
length: 11
V: TRBV6-5
J: TRBJ1-1
CDR3: CASSYAGVAFF

size: NA
length: 16
V: TRBV28
J: TRBJ1-2
CDR3: CATGMGTGGLNYGYTF

size: NA
length: 15
V: TRBV7-8
J: TRBJ2-1
CDR3: CASSLGTSGGYEQFF

size: NA
length: 15
V: TRBV7-2
J: TRBJ1-3
CDR3: CASSLKRARRDTIYF

size: NA
length: 13
V: TRBV2
J: TRBJ2-3
CDR3: CASSPYRGDTQYF

size: few
length: 15
V: TRBV6-4
J: TRBJ1-5
CDR3: CASSGTGQSDQPQHF